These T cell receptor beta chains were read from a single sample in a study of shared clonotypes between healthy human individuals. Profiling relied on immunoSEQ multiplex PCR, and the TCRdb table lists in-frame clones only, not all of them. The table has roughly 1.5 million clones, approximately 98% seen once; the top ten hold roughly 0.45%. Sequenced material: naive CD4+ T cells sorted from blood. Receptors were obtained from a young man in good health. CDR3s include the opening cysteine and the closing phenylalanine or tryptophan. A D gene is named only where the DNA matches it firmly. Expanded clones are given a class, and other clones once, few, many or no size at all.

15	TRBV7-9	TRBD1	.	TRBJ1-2	TGTGCCAGCAGCTTCAGCAGGGGGCGCGAGAATGGCTACACCTTC	CASSFSRGRENGYTF
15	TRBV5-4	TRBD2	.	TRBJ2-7	TGTGCCAGCAGCGGGGGACTAGCGGAAACCTACGAGCAGTACTTC	CASSGGLAETYEQYF
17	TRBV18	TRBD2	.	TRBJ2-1	TGTGCCAGCTCACCACCGAGTAGCGGGAGGGCCCGGAATGAGCAGTTCTTC	CASSPPSSGRARNEQFF
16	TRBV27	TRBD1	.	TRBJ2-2	TGTGCCAGCAGTCAATACAGGGGGCCGGGCACCGGGGAGCTGTTTTTT	CASSQYRGPGTGELFF
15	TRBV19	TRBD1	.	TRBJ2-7	TGTGCCAGTAGTACACGGGGGACAGGGGCGGACGAGCAGTACTTC	CASSTRGTGADEQYF
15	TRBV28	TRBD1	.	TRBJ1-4	TGTGCCAGCAGTTTACAAACAGGGGGCAAGGAAAAACTGTTTTTT	CASSLQTGGKEKLFF
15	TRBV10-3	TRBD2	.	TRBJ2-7	TGTGCCATCAGTGACTTAGCGGGAGAAAGGGACGAGCAGTACTTC	CAISDLAGERDEQYF
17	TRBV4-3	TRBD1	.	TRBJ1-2	TGCGCCAGCAGCCAAGATCCCCAGGGGGCTCAAGTCTATGGCTACACCTTC	CASSQDPQGAQVYGYTF
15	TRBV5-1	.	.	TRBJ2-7	TGCGCCAGCAGCTTGGGGGGGACTCGATCCTACGAGCAGTACTTC	CASSLGGTRSYEQYF
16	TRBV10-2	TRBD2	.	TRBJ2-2	TGCGCCAGCAGTCCTGGACTAGCTTCGAACACCGGGGAGCTGTTTTTT	CASSPGLASNTGELFF
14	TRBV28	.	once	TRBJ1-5	TGTGCCAGCAGCCGGGGGGGGAGCAATCAGCCCCAGCATTTT	CASSRGGSNQPQHF
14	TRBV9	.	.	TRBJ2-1	TGTGCCAGCAGCGTAGTAGGGTCCAACAATGAGCAGTTCTTC	CASSVVGSNNEQFF
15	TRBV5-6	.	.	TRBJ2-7	TGTGCCAGCAGCTTCGGTCAGCAGAGCTCCTACGAGCAGTACTTC	CASSFGQQSSYEQYF
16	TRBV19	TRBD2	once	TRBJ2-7	TGTGCCAGTAGTATAGTTGGACTAGCGCCTACCTACGAGCAGTACTTC	CASSIVGLAPTYEQYF
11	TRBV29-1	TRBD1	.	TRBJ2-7	TGCAGCGTGGGACAGGGAGGTCAGCAGTACTTC	CSVGQGGQQYF
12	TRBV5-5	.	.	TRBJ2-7	TGTGCCAGCACCTCGATTGCCCTCGAGCAGTACTTC	CASTSIALEQYF
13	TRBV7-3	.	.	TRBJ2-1	TGTGCCAGCAGCTTAGACCAGTACAATGAGCAGTTCTTC	CASSLDQYNEQFF
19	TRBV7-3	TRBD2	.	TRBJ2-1	TGTGCCAGCAGCTTAGAGGGACTAGCGGGCACCGCACTAACCAATGAGCAGTTCTTC	CASSLEGLAGTALTNEQFF
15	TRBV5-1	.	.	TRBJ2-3	TGCGCCAGCAGCTTGGAGGGCGGGAGCACAGATACGCAGTATTTT	CASSLEGGSTDTQYF
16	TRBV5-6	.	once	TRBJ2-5	TGTGCCAGCAGCCCGGGTATGCTCAGGCCGAAAGAGACCCAGTACTTC	CASSPGMLRPKETQYF